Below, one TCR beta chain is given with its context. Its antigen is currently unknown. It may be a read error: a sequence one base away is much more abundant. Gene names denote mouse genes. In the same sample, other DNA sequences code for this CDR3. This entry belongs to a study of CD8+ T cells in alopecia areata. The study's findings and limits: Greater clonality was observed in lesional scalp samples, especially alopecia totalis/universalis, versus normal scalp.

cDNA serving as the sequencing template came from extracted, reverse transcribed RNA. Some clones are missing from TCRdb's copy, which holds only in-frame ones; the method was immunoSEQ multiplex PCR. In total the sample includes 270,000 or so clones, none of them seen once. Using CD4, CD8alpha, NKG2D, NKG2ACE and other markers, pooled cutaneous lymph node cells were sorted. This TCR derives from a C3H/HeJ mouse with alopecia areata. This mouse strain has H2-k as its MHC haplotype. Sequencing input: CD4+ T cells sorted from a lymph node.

The sequenced CDR3 bases are TGTGCCAGCGGAACAGCAAACTCC. Translation: CASGTANS. The CDR3, in full, reads CASGTANSDYTF. The V and J genes are TRBV4 and TRBJ1-2; D call uncertain. The sequenced fragment ends 4 residues before the CDR3 boundary, so the rest is inferred from the germline J gene. Germline V CDR1 and CDR2: LGHDT, YNNKQL (reference sequence). Trimming stripped 8 bases from V and 0 bases from J, with 7 bases between. There are 12 residues in the CDR3.